These 19 T cell receptor beta chains share one sample of origin, sequenced in a study of blood T cell repertoires in COVID-19. Data came from immunoSEQ multiplex PCR; TCRdb stores just in-frame clones and leaves some out. Altogether a few hundred thousand clones are present, about 82% being singletons, with the ten largest covering around 1.7%. The sequenced material came from peripheral blood. The receptors were sampled from a woman aged 50 to 60 with acute or convalescent COVID-19.

This clone has just one count. The rearrangement links TRBV27 to TRBJ1-2; 8 positions agree with TRBD1. This CDR3 spans 15 amino acids. CDR1 is MNHEY, CDR2 SMNVEV, per germline (reference sequence). V dropped 3 bases and J dropped 1; count of bases not matched to a gene: 4. The CDR3 region is CASSFSGQGNYGYTF. The CDR3 nucleotides are TGTGCCAGCAGTTTCTCCGGACAGGGTAACTATGGCTACACCTTC.

The chain recombines TRBV6-5 with TRBJ1-2, with TRBD1 matching 9 bases. After removal of 2 bases from V and 5 bases from J, the junction contained 6 bases not matched to a gene. The V gene's germline CDR1 is MNHEY and CDR2 SVGAGI. This CDR3 has 15 amino acids. The CDR3 reads CASSYPTGGFYGYTF. The CDR3 nucleotides read TGTGCCAGCAGTTACCCGACAGGGGGTTTTTATGGCTACACCTTC.

This clone came up a few times. The chain employs TRBV4-2 and TRBJ2-6, with 9 nucleotides matching TRBD1. This CDR3 has 18 amino acids. Germline loops: CDR1 LGHNA, CDR2 YNFKEQ. The trim removed 4 bases at V and 2 bases at J, leaving 9 bases unmatched. Here the CDR3 DNA reads TGTGCCAGCAGCCTAGCACAGGGGGCTGATCCTGGGGCCAACGTCCTGACTTTC. It is translated as CASSLAQGADPGANVLTF.

This clone was counted between two and nine times. The chain links TRBV12-5 to TRBJ1-2, with D possibly being TRBD1 (6 bases). The CDR3 has 15 residues. In germline, CDR1 is LGHNT, CDR2 FRNRAP. Trimming left V 4 bases short and J 8 bases short, with 20 bases between. CDR3 nucleotide sequence: TGTGCTAGTGGTTCGGGAACAGGGACCTTTATAGGCTACACCTTC. Its translation: CASGSGTGTFIGYTF.

This chain uses TRBV3-1 (or the pseudogene TRBV3-2) with TRBJ2-2; 7 bases map to TRBD2. The V segment lost 5 bases and the J segment 7 bases; nucleotides outside the gene matches: 7. The CDR3 covers 14 residues. Germline V lookup: CDR1 LGHDT, CDR2 YNNKEL (reference sequence). The chain's CDR3 is CASSRLALGGELFF. In DNA, the CDR3 is TGTGCCAGCAGCAGACTAGCCCTCGGCGGGGAGCTGTTTTTT.

The chain recombines TRBV9 with TRBJ2-3, with 9 bases lining up with TRBD1. V shed 3 bases and J 4 bases; nucleotides not matched to a gene: 3. The CDR3 has 14 residues. Germline-derived CDR1 and CDR2 are SGDLS and YYNGEE. The CDR3 coding sequence is TGTGCCAGCAGCGGGACAGGGGTTTCAGATACGCAGTATTTT. Translation gives CASSGTGVSDTQYF.

The V and J genes are TRBV4-3 and TRBJ1-6, with D possibly TRBD1 on 6 matching bases. The CDR3 runs 18 residues. V was pared by 0 bases and J by 5 bases, with 17 bases between. Germline CDR1 and CDR2: LGHNA and YSLEER. CDR3 amino acids: CASSQENWGTGNNSPLHF. The CDR3 DNA is TGCGCCAGCAGCCAAGAAAATTGGGGAACAGGGAATAATTCACCCCTCCACTTT.

The rearrangement joins TRBV24-1 to TRBJ2-3; 7 nucleotides match TRBD1. The CDR3 sequence is 14 residues long. The germline V gene encodes CDR1 KGHDR and CDR2 SFDVKD. With 3 bases clipped from V and 3 bases from J, the junction kept 2 bases outside the gene matches. The CDR3 loop reads CATSDPQGTDTQYF. CDR3 DNA sequence: TGTGCCACCAGTGATCCACAGGGGACAGATACGCAGTATTTT.

The rearrangement uses TRBV7-2 and TRBJ2-7, with TRBD1 identical over 7 bases. CDR1 is SGHTA, CDR2 FQGNSA, per germline. This CDR3 region has 15 residues. Trimming at V came to 5 bases and at J to 6 bases, leaving 13 bases not matched to a gene. The CDR3 spells CASSEYRDSAFEQYF. CDR3 in DNA: TGTGCCAGCAGCGAGTACCGGGACAGCGCTTTCGAGCAGTACTTC.

The table lists this clone with many counts. This rearrangement joins TRBV10-3 to TRBJ2-3; D unclear. V lost 2 bases to trimming and J lost 0 bases, with 6 bases between them. The CDR3 contains 14 residues. The V gene's germline CDR1 is ENHRY and CDR2 SYGVKD. DNA for the CDR3: TGTGCCATCAGTGAGAGCGACAGCACAGATACGCAGTATTTT. Translating it yields CAISESDSTDTQYF.

This rearrangement joins TRBV19 to TRBJ2-2; D is possibly TRBD2 (5 bases). Germline CDR1 reads LNHDA; CDR2 reads SQIVND (reference sequence). The ends were cut back, 6 bases at V and 3 bases at J, with 23 bases in the middle. The CDR3 length is 18 residues. The DNA for the CDR3 is TGTGCCAGTAGCCCTCCAATGGAGGAGCGATCGGACACCGGGGAGCTGTTTTTT. Its protein product is CASSPPMEERSDTGELFF. Drawing the rest from reference TRBV19 and TRBJ2-2, the complete variable domain is DGGITQSPKYLFRKEGQNVTLSCEQNLNHDAMYWYRQDPGQGLRLIYYSQIVNDFQKGDIAEGYSVSREKKESFPLTVTSAQKNPTAFYLCASSPPMEERSDTGELFFGEGSRLTVL.

The CDR3 DNA reads as TGTGCCAGTAGTATAGATCCGGACACCTTGTACACTGAAGCTTTCTTT. This gives the protein CASSIDPDTLYTEAFF. This chain connects TRBV19 to TRBJ1-1; D perhaps matches TRBD1 (5 bases). CDR3 length: 16 residues. Germline values: CDR1 LNHDA, CDR2 SQIVND (reference sequence). The V and J ends lost 0 bases and 3 bases respectively, with 14 bases between them.

The genes are TRBV29-1 and TRBJ2-3, with 11 bases identical to TRBD2. Germline-derived CDR1 and CDR2 are SQVTM and ANQGSEA. The length of the CDR3 is 15 residues. Germline trimming cut 2 bases from V and 1 base from J; bases unmatched to any gene: 2. This CDR3 reads CSVEKLAGGTDTQYF. The CDR3 DNA reads TGCAGCGTTGAAAAACTAGCGGGGGGCACAGATACGCAGTATTTT.

The chain combines TRBV6-2 or TRBV6-3 with TRBJ2-7; perhaps TRBD2 as D (5 bases). This CDR3 region has 13 residues. Germline V gene lookup returns CDR1 MNHEY and CDR2 SVGEGT. The V end was cut by 5 bases, the J end by 1 base, with 9 bases between. CDR3 coding DNA: TGTGCCAGCAGTGCACTAGTATCCTACGAGCAGTACTTC. It specifies CASSALVSYEQYF.

This chain joins TRBV7-9 and TRBJ1-5; no definite D call. Germline CDR1 SEHNR, CDR2 FQNEAQ (reference sequence). The CDR3 has 15 amino acids. Trimming cost V 1 base and J 2 bases, with 9 bases left between them. CDR3 sequence (DNA): TGTGCCAGCAGCTTAGTTGGCCAGGGCAATCAGCCCCAGCATTTT. Amino acids: CASSLVGQGNQPQHF.

This clone has just a few counts. The chain has TRBV28 and TRBJ1-2, with unresolved D. CDR1 is MDHEN, CDR2 SYDVKM, per germline. V was clipped by 10 bases and J by 0 bases, with 21 bases between them. This CDR3 region has 16 residues. CDR3 nucleotides: TGTGCCACCGGCTCTGAGCGGGCCGAAGCTAACTATGGCTACACCTTC. Amino acids: CATGSERAEANYGYTF.

The table lists this clone with a few counts. V usage is TRBV19 and J usage is TRBJ1-1; 10 bases map to TRBD1. This CDR3 is built from 16 residues. V trimming: 6 bases; J trimming: 1 base; junction bases outside the gene matches: 8. Germline V lookup: CDR1 LNHDA, CDR2 SQIVND (reference sequence). DNA for the CDR3: TGTGCCAGTAGCCCCGGGACAGGGGATCGGAACACTGAAGCTTTCTTT. This sequence encodes CASSPGTGDRNTEAFF.

A remark on this clone: Other DNA sequences in this sample translate to the same CDR3. The rearrangement links TRBV27 to TRBJ2-7, with a possible D match to TRBD2 (6 bases). The CDR3 length is 12 residues. Germline V CDR1 and CDR2: MNHEY, SMNVEV (reference sequence). V lost 2 bases and J 4 bases, leaving 6 bases between the germline ends. The CDR3 sequence: CASSLGGYEQYF. Written as DNA, the CDR3 is TGTGCCAGCAGTTTAGGGGGGTACGAGCAGTACTTC.

The chain combines TRBV5-1 with TRBJ2-2; 11 nucleotides match TRBD2. Per the germline V gene, CDR1 is SGHRS and CDR2 is YFSETQ. This CDR3 contains 15 residues. The J segment lost 10 bases and the V segment lost 4 bases, leaving 9 bases of the junction unmatched. The CDR3 nucleotides read TGCGCCAGCAGCCGAATCCCGGGACTAGCGGAGGAGCTGTTTTTT. Protein product: CASSRIPGLAEELFF.